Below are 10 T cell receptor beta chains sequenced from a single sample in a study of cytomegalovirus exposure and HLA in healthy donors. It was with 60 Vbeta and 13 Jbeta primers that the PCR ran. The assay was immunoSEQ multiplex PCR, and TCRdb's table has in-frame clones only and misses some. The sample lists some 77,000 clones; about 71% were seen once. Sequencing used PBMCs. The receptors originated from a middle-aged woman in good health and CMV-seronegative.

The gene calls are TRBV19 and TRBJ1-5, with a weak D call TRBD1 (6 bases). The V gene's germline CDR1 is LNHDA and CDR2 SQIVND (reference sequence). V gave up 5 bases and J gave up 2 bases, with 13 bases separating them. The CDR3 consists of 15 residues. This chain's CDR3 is CASSSKNRGNQPQHF. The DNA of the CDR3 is TGTGCCAGTAGTTCCAAGAACAGGGGCAATCAGCCCCAGCATTTT.

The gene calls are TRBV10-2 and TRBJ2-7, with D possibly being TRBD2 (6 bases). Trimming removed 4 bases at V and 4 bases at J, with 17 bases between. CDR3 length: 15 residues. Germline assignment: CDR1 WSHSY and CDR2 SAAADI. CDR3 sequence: CASSGGKTTEYEQYF. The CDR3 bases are TGCGCCAGCAGTGGCGGGAAGACTACCGAATACGAGCAGTACTTC.

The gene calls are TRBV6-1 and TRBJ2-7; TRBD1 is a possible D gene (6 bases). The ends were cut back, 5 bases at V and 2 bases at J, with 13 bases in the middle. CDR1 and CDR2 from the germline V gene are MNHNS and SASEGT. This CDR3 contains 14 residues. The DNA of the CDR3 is TGTGCCAGCAGTCGGACAGAGTTCACCTACGAGCAGTACTTC. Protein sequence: CASSRTEFTYEQYF.

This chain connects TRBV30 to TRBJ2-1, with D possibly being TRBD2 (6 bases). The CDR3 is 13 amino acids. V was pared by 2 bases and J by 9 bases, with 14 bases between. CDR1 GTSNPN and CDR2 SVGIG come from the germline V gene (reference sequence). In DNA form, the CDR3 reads TGTGCCTGGAGTTCGGGGGTTGGGGGTGAGCAGTTCTTC. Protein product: CAWSSGVGGEQFF.

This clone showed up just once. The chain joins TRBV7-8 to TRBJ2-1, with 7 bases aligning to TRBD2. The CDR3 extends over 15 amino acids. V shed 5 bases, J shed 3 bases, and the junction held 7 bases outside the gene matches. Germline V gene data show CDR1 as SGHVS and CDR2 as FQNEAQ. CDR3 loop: CASSPLAADYNEQFF. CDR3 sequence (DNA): TGTGCCAGCAGCCCCCTAGCGGCCGACTACAATGAGCAGTTCTTC.

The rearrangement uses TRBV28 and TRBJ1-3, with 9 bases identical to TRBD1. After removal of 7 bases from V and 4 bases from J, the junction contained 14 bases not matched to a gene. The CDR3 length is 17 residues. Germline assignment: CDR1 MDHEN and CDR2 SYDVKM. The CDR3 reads CASKQTGGFTRGNTIYF. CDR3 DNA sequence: TGTGCCAGCAAACAAACAGGGGGCTTTACGCGAGGAAACACCATATATTTT.

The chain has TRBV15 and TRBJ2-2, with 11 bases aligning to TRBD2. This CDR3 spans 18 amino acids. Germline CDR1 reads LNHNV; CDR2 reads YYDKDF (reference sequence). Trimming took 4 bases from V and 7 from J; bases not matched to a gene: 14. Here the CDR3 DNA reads TGTGCCACCAGCACAACTAGCGGGGGACCGTGGGCGGGCGGGGAGCTGTTTTTT. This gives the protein CATSTTSGGPWAGGELFF.

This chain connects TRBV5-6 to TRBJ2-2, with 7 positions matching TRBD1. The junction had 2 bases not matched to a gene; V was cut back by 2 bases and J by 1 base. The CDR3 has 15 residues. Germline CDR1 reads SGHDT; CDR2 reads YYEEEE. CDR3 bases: TGTGCCAGCAGCTTCTGGACAGGGAACACCGGGGAGCTGTTTTTT. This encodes CASSFWTGNTGELFF. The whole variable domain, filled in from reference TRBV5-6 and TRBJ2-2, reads DAGVTQSPTHLIKTRGQQVTLRCSPKSGHDTVSWYQQALGQGPQFIFQYYEEEERQRGNFPDRFSGHQFPNYSSELNVNALLLGDSALYLCASSFWTGNTGELFFGEGSRLTVL.

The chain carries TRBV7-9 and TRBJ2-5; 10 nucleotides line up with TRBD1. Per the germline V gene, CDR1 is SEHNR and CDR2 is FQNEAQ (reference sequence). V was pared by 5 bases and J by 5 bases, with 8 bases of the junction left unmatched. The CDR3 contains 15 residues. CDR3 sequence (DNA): TGTGCCAGCAGCGGCCGGGACAGGGGATGGGAGACCCAGTACTTC. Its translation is CASSGRDRGWETQYF.

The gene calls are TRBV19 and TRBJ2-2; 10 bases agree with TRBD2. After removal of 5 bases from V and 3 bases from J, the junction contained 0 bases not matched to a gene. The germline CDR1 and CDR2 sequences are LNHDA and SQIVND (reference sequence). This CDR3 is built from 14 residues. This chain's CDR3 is CASSGLADTGELFF. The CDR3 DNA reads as TGTGCCAGTAGTGGACTAGCGGACACCGGGGAGCTGTTTTTT.